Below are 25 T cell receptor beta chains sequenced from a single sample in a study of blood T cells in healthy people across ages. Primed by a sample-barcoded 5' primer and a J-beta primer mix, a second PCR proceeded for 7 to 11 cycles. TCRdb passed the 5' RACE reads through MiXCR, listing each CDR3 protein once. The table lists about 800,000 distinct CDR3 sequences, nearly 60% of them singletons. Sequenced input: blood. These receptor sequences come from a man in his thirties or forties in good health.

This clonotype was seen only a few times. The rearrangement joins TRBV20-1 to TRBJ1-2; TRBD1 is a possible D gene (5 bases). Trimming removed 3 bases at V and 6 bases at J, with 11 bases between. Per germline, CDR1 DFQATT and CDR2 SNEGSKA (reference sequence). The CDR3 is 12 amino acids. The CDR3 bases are TGCAGTGCTAGTTACCAGGGCCATGGCTACACCTTC. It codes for CSASYQGHGYTF.

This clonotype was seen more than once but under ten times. In nucleotides, the CDR3 is TGCAGCGTTGAACGGGGGGCTGGTCAGCCCCAGCATTTT. This encodes CSVERGAGQPQHF. The chain uses TRBV29-1 and TRBJ1-5; possibly TRBD1 for D (6 bases). This CDR3 region has 13 residues. CDR1 and CDR2 (germline): SQVTM, ANQGSEA. The V and J ends lost 2 bases and 6 bases respectively, with 11 bases between them. Based on the CDR3 plus reference TRBV29-1 and TRBJ1-5, the full variable domain is SAVISQKPSRDICQRGTSLTIQCQVDSQVTMMFWYRQQPGQSLTLIATANQGSEATYESGFVIDKFPISRPNLTFSTLTVSNMSPEDSSIYLCSVERGAGQPQHFGDGTRLSIL.

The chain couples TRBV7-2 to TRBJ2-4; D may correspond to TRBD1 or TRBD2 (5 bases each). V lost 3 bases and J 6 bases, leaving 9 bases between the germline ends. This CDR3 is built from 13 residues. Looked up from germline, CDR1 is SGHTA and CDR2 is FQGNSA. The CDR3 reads CASSFMGVNIQYF. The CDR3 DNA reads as TGTGCCAGCAGCTTCATGGGGGTAAACATTCAGTACTTC.

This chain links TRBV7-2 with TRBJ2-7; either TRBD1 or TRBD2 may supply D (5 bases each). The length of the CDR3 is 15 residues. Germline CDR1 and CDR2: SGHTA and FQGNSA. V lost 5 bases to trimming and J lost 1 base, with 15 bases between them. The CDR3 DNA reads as TGTGCCAGCAGCCGATCCGGGACGGAATCCTACGAGCAGTACTTC. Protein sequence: CASSRSGTESYEQYF.

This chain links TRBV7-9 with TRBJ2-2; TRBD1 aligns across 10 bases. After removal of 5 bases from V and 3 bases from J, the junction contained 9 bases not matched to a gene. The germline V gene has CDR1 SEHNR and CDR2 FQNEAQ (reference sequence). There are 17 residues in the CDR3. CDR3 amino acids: CASSQGQGVIYTGELFF. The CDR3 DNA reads TGTGCCAGCAGCCAAGGACAGGGGGTCATCTACACCGGGGAGCTGTTTTTT.

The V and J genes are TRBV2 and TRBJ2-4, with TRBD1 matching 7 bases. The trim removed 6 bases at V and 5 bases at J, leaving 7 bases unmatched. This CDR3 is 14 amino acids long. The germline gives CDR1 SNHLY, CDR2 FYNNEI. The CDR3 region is CASSLRGLENIQYF. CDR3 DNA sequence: TGTGCCAGCAGCCTTAGGGGGCTGGAAAACATTCAGTACTTC.

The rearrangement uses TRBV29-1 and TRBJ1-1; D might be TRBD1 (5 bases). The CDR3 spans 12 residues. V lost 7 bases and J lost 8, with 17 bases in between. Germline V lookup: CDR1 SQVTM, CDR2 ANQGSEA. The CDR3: CSGVGGVAEAFF. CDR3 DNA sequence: TGCAGCGGGGTGGGAGGGGTAGCCGAAGCTTTCTTT. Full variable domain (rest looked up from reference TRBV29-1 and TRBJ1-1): SAVISQKPSRDICQRGTSLTIQCQVDSQVTMMFWYRQQPGQSLTLIATANQGSEATYESGFVIDKFPISRPNLTFSTLTVSNMSPEDSSIYLCSGVGGVAEAFFGQGTRLTVV.

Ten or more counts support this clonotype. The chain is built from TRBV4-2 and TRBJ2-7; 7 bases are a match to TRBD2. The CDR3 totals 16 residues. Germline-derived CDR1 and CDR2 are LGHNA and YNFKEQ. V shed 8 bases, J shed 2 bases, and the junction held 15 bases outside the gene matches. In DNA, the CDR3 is TGTGCCAGCTCAGCCAATAAGGGAGCGGGGCCCTACGAGCAGTACTTC. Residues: CASSANKGAGPYEQYF.

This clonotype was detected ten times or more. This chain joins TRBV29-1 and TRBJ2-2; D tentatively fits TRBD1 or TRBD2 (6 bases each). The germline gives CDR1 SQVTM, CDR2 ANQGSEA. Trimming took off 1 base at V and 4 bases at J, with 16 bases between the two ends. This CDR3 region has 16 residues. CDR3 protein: CSVEGVGGVVTGELFF. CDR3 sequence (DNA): TGCAGCGTTGAAGGCGTCGGGGGCGTCGTCACCGGGGAGCTGTTTTTT.

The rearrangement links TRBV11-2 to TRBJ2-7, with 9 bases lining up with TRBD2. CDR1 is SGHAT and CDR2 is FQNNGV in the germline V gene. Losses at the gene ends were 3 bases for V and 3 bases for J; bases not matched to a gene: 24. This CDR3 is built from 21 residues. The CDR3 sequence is CASSFRRGLAGPSTGVYEQYF. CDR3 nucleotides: TGTGCCAGCAGCTTTCGGCGGGGCCTAGCGGGGCCGTCGACCGGTGTCTACGAGCAGTACTTC. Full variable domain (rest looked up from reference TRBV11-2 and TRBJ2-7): EAGVAQSPRYKIIEKRQSVAFWCNPISGHATLYWYQQILGQGPKLLIQFQNNGVVDDSQLPKDRFSAERLKGVDSTLKIQPAKLEDSAVYLCASSFRRGLAGPSTGVYEQYFGPGTRLTVT.

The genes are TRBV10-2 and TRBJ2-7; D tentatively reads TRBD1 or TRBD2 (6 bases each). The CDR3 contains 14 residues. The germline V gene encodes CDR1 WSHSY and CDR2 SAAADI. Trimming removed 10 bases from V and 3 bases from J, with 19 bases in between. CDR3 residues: CATRYGGFVYEQYF. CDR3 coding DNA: TGCGCCACCAGGTACGGGGGCTTCGTCTACGAGCAGTACTTC.

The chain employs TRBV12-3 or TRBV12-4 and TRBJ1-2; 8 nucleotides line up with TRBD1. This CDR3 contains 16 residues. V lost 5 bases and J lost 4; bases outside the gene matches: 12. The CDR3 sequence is CASSTNRRGRSYGYTF. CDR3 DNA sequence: TGTGCCAGCAGTACAAATCGCAGGGGGCGAAGCTATGGCTACACCTTC.

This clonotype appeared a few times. The CDR3 DNA sequence: TGTGCCAGCAGCGCCGTTCTAGGCGGTGAGCAGTTCTTC. Protein sequence: CASSAVLGGEQFF. V is TRBV9 and J is TRBJ2-1; D unresolved. V was shortened by 3 bases and J by 9 bases, with 13 bases between the two germline ends. Germline V lookup: CDR1 SGDLS, CDR2 YYNGEE. This CDR3 is 13 amino acids long.

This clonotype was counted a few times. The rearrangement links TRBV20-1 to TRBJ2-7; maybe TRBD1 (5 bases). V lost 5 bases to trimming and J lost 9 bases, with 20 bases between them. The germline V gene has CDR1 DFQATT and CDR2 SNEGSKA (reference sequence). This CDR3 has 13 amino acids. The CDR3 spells CSAPRDSSRRQYF. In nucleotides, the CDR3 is TGCAGTGCTCCCCGTGACAGTAGTCGACGGCAGTACTTC.

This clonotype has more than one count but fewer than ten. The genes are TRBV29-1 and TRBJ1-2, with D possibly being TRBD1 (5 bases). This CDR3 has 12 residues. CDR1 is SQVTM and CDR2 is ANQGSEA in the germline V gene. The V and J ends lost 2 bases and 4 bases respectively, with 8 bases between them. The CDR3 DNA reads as TGCAGCGTTGAATATGACAGCTATGGCTACACCTTC. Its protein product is CSVEYDSYGYTF.

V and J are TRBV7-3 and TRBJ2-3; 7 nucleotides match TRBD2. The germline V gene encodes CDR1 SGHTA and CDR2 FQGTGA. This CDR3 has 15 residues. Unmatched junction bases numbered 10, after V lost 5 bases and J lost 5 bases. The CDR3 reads CASSLTRERGDTQYF. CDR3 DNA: TGTGCCAGCAGCCTCACGCGGGAGAGGGGAGATACGCAGTATTTT. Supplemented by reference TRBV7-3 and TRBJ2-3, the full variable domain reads GAGVSQTPSNKVTEKGKYVELRCDPISGHTALYWYRQSLGQGPEFLIYFQGTGAADDSGLPNDRFFAVRPEGSVSTLKIQRTERGDSAVYLCASSLTRERGDTQYFGPGTRLTVL.

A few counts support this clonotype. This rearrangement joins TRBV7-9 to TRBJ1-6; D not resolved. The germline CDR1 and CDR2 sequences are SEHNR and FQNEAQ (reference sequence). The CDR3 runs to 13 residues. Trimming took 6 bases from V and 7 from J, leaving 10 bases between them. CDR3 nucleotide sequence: TGTGCCAGCAGTCGGGGAGTGAATTCACCCCTCCACTTT. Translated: CASSRGVNSPLHF.

DNA for the CDR3: TGTGCCAGCGAGAGGATTGGGGAGGAGACCCAGTACTTC. Protein: CASERIGEETQYF. V and J are TRBV7-9 and TRBJ2-7, with D possibly matching TRBD2 (5 bases). The J call may be in error: the DNA end matches TRBJ2-5 better. Germline V gene data show CDR1 as SEHNR and CDR2 as FQNEAQ (reference sequence). The CDR3 totals 13 residues.

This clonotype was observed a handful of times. CDR3 in DNA: TGCAGCGTTGCTGGGGACGGGGATAAGCAGTACTTC. As protein: CSVAGDGDKQYF. This chain joins TRBV29-1 and TRBJ2-7, with D possibly called TRBD1 or TRBD2 (5 bases each). Trimming shortened V by 4 bases and J by 8 bases, and 15 bases separated the two germline ends. The CDR3 contains 12 residues. CDR1 and CDR2 (germline): SQVTM, ANQGSEA.

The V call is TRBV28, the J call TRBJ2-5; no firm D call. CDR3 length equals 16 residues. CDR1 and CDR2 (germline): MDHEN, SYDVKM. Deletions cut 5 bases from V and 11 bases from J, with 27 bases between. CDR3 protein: CASSPLLTLAFTEQYF. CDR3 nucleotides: TGTGCCAGCAGTCCCCTACTTACCCTCGCTTTCACTGAGCAGTACTTC.

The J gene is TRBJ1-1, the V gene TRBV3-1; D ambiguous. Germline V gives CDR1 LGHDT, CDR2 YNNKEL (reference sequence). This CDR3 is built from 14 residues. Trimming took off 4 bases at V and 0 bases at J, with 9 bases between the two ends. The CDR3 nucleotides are TGTGCCAGCAGCCCGAGGGTCGTGAACACTGAAGCTTTCTTT. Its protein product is CASSPRVVNTEAFF. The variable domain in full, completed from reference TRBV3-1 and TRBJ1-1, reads DTAVSQTPKYLVTQMGNDKSIKCEQNLGHDTMYWYKQDSKKFLKIMFSYNNKELIINETVPNRFSPKSPDKAHLNLHINSLELGDSAVYFCASSPRVVNTEAFFGQGTRLTVV.

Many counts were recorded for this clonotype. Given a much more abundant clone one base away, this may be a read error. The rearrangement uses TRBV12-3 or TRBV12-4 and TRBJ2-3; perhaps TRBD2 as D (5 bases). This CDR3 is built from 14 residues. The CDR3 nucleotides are TGTGCCAGCAGTTTCGGGGTGAGCGGAGATATGCAGTATTTT. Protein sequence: CASSFGVSGDMQYF.

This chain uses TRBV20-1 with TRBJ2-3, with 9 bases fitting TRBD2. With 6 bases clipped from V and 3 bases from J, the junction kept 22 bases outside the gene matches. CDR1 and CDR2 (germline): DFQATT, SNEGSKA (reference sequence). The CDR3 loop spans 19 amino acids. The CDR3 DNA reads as TGCAGTGCCAACACCGTAGCGGGAGCTGGTTTTGGGGCTACAGATACGCAGTATTTT. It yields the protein CSANTVAGAGFGATDTQYF.

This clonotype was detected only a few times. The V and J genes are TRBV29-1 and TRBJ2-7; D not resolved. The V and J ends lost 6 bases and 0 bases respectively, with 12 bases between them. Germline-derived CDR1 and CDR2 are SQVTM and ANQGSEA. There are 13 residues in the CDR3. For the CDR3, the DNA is TGCAGCGTCCGAAACTTAAGCTCCTACGAGCAGTACTTC. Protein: CSVRNLSSYEQYF.

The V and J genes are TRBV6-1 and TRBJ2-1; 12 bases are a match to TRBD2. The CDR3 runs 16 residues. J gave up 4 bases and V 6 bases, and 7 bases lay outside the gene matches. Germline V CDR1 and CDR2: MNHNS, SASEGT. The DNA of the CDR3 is TGTGCCAGCAGGGCCAACGGACTAGCGGGGTACAATGAGCAGTTCTTC. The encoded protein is CASRANGLAGYNEQFF.